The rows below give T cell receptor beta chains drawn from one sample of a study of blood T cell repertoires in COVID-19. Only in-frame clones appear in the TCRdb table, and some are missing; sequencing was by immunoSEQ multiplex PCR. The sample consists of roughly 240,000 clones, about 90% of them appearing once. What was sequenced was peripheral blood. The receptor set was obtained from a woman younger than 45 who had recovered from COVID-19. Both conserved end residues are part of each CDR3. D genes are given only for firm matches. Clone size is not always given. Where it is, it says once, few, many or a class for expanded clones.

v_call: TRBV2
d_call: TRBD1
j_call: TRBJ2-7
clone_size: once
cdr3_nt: TGTGCCAGCAGTGACCCGACAGGGCGGGTCTACGAGCAGTACTTC
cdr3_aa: CASSDPTGRVYEQYF

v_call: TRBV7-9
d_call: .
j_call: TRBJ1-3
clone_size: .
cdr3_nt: TGTGCCAGCAGCTCCATAGACGCCTCGATTCGAGGCACCATATATTTT
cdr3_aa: CASSSIDASIRGTIYF

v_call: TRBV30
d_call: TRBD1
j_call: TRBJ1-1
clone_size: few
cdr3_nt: TGTGCCTCCTCAACCCGGACAGGAAAGGTAGCTTTCTTT
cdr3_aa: CASSTRTGKVAFF

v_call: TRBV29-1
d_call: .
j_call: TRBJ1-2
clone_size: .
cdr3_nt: TGCAGCGTTGCCACAGGGAACTATGGCTACACCTTC
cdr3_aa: CSVATGNYGYTF

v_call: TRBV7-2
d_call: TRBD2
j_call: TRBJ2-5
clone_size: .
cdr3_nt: TGTGCCAGCAGCCTTCTAGCGGGGGGGCCCCCAGAGACCCAGTACTTC
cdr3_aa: CASSLLAGGPPETQYF

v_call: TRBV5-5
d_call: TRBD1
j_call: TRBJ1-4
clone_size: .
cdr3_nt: TGTGCCAGCAGCGTGACAGGGGCCAATGAAAAACTGTTTTTT
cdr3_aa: CASSVTGANEKLFF

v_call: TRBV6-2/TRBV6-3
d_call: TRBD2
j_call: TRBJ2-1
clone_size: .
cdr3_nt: TGTGCCAGCAGCTTCCTAGCGGTATCCTACAATGAGCAGTTCTTC
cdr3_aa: CASSFLAVSYNEQFF

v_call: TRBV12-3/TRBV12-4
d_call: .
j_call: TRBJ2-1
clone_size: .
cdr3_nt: TGTGCCAGCAGTTTTGTGAGGAATGAGCAGTTCTTC
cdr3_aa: CASSFVRNEQFF

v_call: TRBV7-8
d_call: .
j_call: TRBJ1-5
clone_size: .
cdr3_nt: TGTGCCAGCAGCTTATACAAGGGACAACTCAATCAGCCCCAGCATTTT
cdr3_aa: CASSLYKGQLNQPQHF

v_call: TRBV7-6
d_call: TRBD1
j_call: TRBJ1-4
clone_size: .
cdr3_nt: TGTGCCAGCAGCACACCCTACAGGGGAACTAATGAAAAACTGTTTTTT
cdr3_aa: CASSTPYRGTNEKLFF

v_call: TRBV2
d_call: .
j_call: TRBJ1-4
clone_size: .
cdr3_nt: TGTGCCAGCAGTGAAAATTTCGGTAATGAAAAACTGTTTTTT
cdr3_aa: CASSENFGNEKLFF

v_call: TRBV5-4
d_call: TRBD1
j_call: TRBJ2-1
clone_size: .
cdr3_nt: TGTGCCAGCAGCTGGGGGTGGGACAGGGGGCGCCATGAGCAGTTCTTC
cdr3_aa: CASSWGWDRGRHEQFF

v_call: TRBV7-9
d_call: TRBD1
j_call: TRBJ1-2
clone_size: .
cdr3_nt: TGTGCCAGCAGCCAAGAAGGGACAGGAAGAGTTAACTATGGCTACACCTTC
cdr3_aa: CASSQEGTGRVNYGYTF

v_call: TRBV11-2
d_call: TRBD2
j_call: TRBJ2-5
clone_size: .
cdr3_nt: TGTGCCAGCAGCGCAATAGCGGGGAGCCAAGAGACCCAGTACTTC
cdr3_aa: CASSAIAGSQETQYF

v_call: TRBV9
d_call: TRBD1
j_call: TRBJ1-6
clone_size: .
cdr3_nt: TGTGCCAGCAGCACTCAGACAGGGTCGGGAAGTTCACCCCTCCACTTT
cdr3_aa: CASSTQTGSGSSPLHF

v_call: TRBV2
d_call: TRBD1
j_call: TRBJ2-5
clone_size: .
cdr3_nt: TGTGCCAGCAGTGGCCCAGGGGGAGAGACCCAGTACTTC
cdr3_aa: CASSGPGGETQYF